This TCR beta chain was retrieved from a study of CD8 T cells in ankylosing spondylitis (dated by TCRdb to 2016 to 2017). Study-wide context: The study profiled T cell receptor beta repertoires in healthy donors and ankylosing spondylitis patients to find disease-linked TCR variants. The full study cohort comprised around 25 ankylosing spondylitis patients and over 95 healthy donors. Peripheral blood samples were taken, and synovial fluid was additionally collected from ankylosing spondylitis patients.

Sequencing used an Illumina HiSeq 2500. Quantitative 5'-RACE with molecular barcodes was used to prepare TCR beta libraries. Per the original workflow: Disease-linked TCR variants were identified with a new computational method built on a probabilistic model of VDJ rearrangement. The raw public data were reprocessed by TCRdb itself: fastp quality trimming at Q25, MiXCR clonotype calling, in-frame beta chains only. Rows are combined by CDR3 protein, so each entry shows the most common genes and DNA. The V and J calls, along with clone size, are taken from TCRdb and not from the paper's own processing. The sample table holds a few hundred thousand distinct CDR3 sequences, of which approximately 12% were seen once. Of the sample, 6.5% to 7% falls within the top ten clones. About this clonotype itself: Its antigen remains undetermined. No qualities accompany the bases; no much larger clone lies one base away.

Study-wide conclusions, independent of this receptor: Some TCR beta motif variants had previously been reported in synovial fluid and blood of reactive arthritis patients, which suggested common disease-initiation mechanisms. The disease-linked clones showed a CD8+ phenotype and occurred at relatively low frequencies in peripheral blood. Blood from ankylosing spondylitis patients appeared to be characterized by a TCR beta motif composed of several highly homologous amino acid variants. According to the report, matched synovial fluid samples from ankylosing spondylitis patients were significantly enriched for the disease-linked clones.

CDR1 and CDR2, looked up from the germline V gene, are SGHTA and FQGNSA. The CDR3 has 13 amino acids, counting the end cysteine and phenylalanine. CDR3 DNA is the only sequence kept; it has 39 bases, read in frame from the first base. The trim is 10 bases for V and 0 bases for J, with a gap of 11 bases between the germline ends. Recombination linked TRBV7-2 to TRBJ2-3, with TRBD1 perhaps the D gene, on 6 matching bases. Sequencing used blood, either unsorted or a sorted T cell fraction (not recorded which). This clonotype originated in a male donor with ankylosing spondylitis. The DNA is TGTGCCATCCATAGGGGGAGCACAGATACGCAGTATTTT. It translates as CAIHRGSTDTQYF.